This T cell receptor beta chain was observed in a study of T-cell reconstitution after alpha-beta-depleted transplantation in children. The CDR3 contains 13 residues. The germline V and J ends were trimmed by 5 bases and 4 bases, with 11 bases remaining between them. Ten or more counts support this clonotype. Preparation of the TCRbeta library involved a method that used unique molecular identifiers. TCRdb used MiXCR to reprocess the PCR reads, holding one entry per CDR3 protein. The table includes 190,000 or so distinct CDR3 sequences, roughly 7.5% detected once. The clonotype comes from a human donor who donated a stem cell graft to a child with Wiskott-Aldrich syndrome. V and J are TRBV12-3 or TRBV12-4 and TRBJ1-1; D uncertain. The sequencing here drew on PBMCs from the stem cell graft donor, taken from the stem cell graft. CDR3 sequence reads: CASSPLFGTEAFF. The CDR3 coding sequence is TGTGCCAGCAGTCCCCTTTTTGGCACTGAAGCTTTCTTT.